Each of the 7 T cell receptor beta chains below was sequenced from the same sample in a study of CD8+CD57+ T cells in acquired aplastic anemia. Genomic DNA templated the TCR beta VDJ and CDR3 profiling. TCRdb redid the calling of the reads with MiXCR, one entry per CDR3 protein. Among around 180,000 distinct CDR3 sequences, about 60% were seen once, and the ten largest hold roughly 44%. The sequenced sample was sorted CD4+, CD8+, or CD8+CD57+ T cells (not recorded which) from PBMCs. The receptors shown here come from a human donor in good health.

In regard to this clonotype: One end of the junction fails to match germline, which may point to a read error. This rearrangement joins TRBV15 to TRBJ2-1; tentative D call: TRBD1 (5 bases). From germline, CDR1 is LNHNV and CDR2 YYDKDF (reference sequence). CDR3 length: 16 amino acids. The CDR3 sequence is CAASSEGVGSYNEQFF. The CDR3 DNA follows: TGTGCCGCCAGCAGCGAAGGGGTCGGCTCCTACAATGAGCAGTTCTTC.

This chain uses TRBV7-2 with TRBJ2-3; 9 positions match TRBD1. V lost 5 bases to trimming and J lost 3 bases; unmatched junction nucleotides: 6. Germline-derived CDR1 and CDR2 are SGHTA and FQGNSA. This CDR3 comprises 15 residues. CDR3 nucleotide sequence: TGTGCCAGCAGCACCGGACAGGGGAAGACAGATACGCAGTATTTT. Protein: CASSTGQGKTDTQYF.

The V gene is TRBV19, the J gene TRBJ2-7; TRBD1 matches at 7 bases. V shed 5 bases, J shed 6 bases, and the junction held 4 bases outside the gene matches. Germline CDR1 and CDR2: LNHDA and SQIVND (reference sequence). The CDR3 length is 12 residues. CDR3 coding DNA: TGTGCCAGTAGTCCACAGGGGATCGAGCAGTACTTC. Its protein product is CASSPQGIEQYF. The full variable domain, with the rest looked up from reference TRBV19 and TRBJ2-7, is DGGITQSPKYLFRKEGQNVTLSCEQNLNHDAMYWYRQDPGQGLRLIYYSQIVNDFQKGDIAEGYSVSREKKESFPLTVTSAQKNPTAFYLCASSPQGIEQYFGPGTRLTVT.

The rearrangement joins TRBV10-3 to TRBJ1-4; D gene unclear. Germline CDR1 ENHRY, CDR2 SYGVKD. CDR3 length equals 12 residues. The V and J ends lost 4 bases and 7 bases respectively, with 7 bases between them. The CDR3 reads CAISADGEKLFF. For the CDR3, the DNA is TGTGCCATCAGTGCAGACGGTGAAAAACTGTTTTTT.

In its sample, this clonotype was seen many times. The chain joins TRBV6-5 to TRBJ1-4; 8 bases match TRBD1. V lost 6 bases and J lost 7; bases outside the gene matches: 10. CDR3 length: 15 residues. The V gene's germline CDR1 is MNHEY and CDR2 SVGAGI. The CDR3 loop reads CASSAWTGLGEKLFF. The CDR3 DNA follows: TGTGCCAGCAGCGCTTGGACAGGGCTCGGTGAAAAACTGTTTTTT.

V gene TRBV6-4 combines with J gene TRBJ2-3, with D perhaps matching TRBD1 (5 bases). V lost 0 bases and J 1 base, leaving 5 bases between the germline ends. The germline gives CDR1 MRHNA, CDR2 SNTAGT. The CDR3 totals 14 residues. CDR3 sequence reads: CASSDSRGTDTQYF. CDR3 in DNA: TGTGCCAGCAGTGACTCCAGGGGCACAGATACGCAGTATTTT.

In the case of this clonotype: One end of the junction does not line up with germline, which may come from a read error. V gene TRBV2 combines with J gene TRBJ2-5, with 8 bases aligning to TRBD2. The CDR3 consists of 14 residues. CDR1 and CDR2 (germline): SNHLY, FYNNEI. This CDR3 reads CASTLPGGEEAQYF. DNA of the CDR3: TGTGCCAGCACCCTCCCGGGGGGGGAAGAGGCCCAGTACTTC.